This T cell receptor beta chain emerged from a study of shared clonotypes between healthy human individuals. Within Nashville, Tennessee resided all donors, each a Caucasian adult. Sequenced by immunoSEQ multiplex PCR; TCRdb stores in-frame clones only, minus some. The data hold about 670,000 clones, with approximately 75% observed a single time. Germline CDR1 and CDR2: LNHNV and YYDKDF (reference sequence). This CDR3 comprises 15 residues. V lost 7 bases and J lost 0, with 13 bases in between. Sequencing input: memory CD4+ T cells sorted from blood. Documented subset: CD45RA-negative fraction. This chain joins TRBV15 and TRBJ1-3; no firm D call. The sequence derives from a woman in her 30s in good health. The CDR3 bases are TGTGCCACCATGGACGCAGCAAACTCTGGAAACACCATATATTTT. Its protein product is CATMDAANSGNTIYF.